This T cell receptor (beta chain) was found in a study of T cells in Graves' hyperthyroidism and ophthalmopathy. The CDR3 loop spans 20 amino acids. Germline CDR1 DFQATT, CDR2 SNEGSKA (reference sequence). J was trimmed by 0 bases and V by 1 base; bases with no gene match: 18. Comment on this clonotype: The antigen is not known.

Initially, at the first diagnosis of hyperthyroidism and before any ophthalmopathy symptoms, blood was sampled. The PBMCs were taken from about 9.7 ml of fresh peripheral blood. Amplified TCR beta CDR3 regions derived from RNA transcripts. The primer set for the first-round RT-PCR of the TCR CDR3 was HTBI. In TCRdb, the multiplex PCR reads were re-called with MiXCR into one record per CDR3 protein. The sample holds fewer than 900,000 distinct CDR3 sequences, roughly a sixth seen once. Study results and limitations: Blood also held most thyroid clonotypes expanded beyond 0.001. Model output signaled ophthalmopathy a median roughly six months ahead of onset.

This receptor was taken from a woman aged 50 to 60 with Graves' hyperthyroidism that later progressed to Graves' ophthalmopathy. The chain couples TRBV20-1 to TRBJ1-1, with 9 nucleotides matching TRBD1. The sequenced sample was blood. This CDR3 is CSARGGTGTHFLTMNTEAFF. The CDR3 DNA reads as TGCAGTGCTAGAGGTGGGACAGGGACCCATTTCCTAACCATGAACACTGAAGCTTTCTTT.